This TCR beta chain appears in the sequencing data of a study of CD8 T cells in ankylosing spondylitis. The CDR3 covers 15 residues. Trimming took off 0 bases at V and 5 bases at J, with 9 bases between the two ends. Germline loops: CDR1 SGHRS, CDR2 YFSETQ. Study conclusions and caveats: Made up of 7 to 9 highly homologous variants, a TCR beta motif appeared characteristic of ankylosing spondylitis blood.

As the method for making TCR beta libraries, quantitative 5'-RACE with molecular barcodes was used. TCRdb itself ran the 5' RACE reads through MiXCR, one entry per CDR3 protein. Of 350,000 to 450,000 distinct CDR3 sequences in the sample, roughly a quarter were seen once. This clonotype has only a few counts. Antigen: not known. The sample was blood, either unsorted or a sorted T cell fraction (not recorded which). The clonotype was recovered from a male donor with ankylosing spondylitis. The genes are TRBV5-1 and TRBJ1-6; D is uncertain. The CDR3 DNA follows: TGCGCCAGCAGCTTGGACAGAGCCGATAATTCACCCCTCCACTTT. Protein product: CASSLDRADNSPLHF. Variable domain in full (rest from reference TRBV5-1 and TRBJ1-6): KAGVTQTPRYLIKTRGQQVTLSCSPISGHRSVSWYQQTPGQGLQFLFEYFSETQRNKGNFPGRFSGRQFSNSRSEMNVSTLELGDSALYLCASSLDRADNSPLHFGNGTRLTVT.